These 32 T cell receptor beta chains were sequenced from one sample in a study of early T cells in non-severe SARS-CoV-2 infection. Each CDR3 protein is one row after TCRdb ran MiXCR on the 5' RACE reads. The table lists some 27,000 distinct CDR3 sequences, about 5% of them singletons. Sequenced sample: whole blood. The origin of the receptors is an adult who was a healthcare worker with PCR-confirmed SARS-CoV-2 infection or an uninfected control (not recorded which).

By sample fraction, this clonotype is medium-sized. The chain couples TRBV12-3 or TRBV12-4 to TRBJ2-1; D gene ambiguous. The CDR3 has 14 residues. Trimming shortened V by 0 bases and J by 3 bases, and 6 bases separated the two germline ends. CDR3 loop: CASSLATDYNEQFF. The DNA of the CDR3 is TGTGCCAGCAGTTTAGCGACTGACTACAATGAGCAGTTCTTC.

This clonotype was observed at least ten times. CDR3 in amino acids: CASGASGLREQYF. CDR3 bases: TGTGCCAGCGGGGCATCCGGATTGAGGGAGCAGTACTTC. V usage is TRBV7-4 and J usage is TRBJ2-7; TRBD1 is a possible D gene (5 bases). V lost 8 bases and J 7 bases, leaving 18 bases between the germline ends. This CDR3 region has 13 residues. Germline CDR1 reads SGHVT; CDR2 reads SQSDAQ.

This clonotype has a count of ten or more. The V and J genes are TRBV7-3 and TRBJ1-1, with D possibly matching TRBD1 (6 bases). Germline CDR1 reads SGHTA; CDR2 reads FQGTGA. V lost 5 bases to trimming and J lost 8 bases, with 15 bases between them. The CDR3 length is 13 residues. The CDR3 sequence: CASSAGTPREAFF. CDR3 DNA: TGTGCCAGCAGCGCCGGGACACCCAGGGAAGCTTTCTTT.

This clonotype was counted many times. The V call is TRBV29-1, the J call TRBJ1-1; D remains unclear. Germline V gives CDR1 SQVTM, CDR2 ANQGSEA. Trimming shortened V by 3 bases and J by 1 base, and 9 bases separated the two germline ends. This CDR3 is 13 amino acids long. For the CDR3, the DNA is TGCAGCGTTGAGAGGCAGAAGAACACTGAAGCTTTCTTT. This translates into CSVERQKNTEAFF. The variable domain in full, completed from reference TRBV29-1 and TRBJ1-1, reads SAVISQKPSRDICQRGTSLTIQCQVDSQVTMMFWYRQQPGQSLTLIATANQGSEATYESGFVIDKFPISRPNLTFSTLTVSNMSPEDSSIYLCSVERQKNTEAFFGQGTRLTVV.

The chain carries TRBV7-8 and TRBJ2-2; 9 nucleotides align to TRBD2. The V gene's germline CDR1 is SGHVS and CDR2 FQNEAQ. This CDR3 spans 16 amino acids. The trim removed 4 bases at V and 2 bases at J, leaving 5 bases unmatched. CDR3 sequence (DNA): TGTGCCAGCAGCTCCGCGGGGGGGATAAACACCGGGGAGCTGTTTTTT. Its translation: CASSSAGGINTGELFF.

In this sample, this clonotype turned up a few times. One junction end does not reproduce the germline sequence, and a read error may be involved. The rearrangement links TRBV11-1 to TRBJ2-7, with 13 bases aligning to TRBD2. Germline lookup yields CDR1 SGHAT and CDR2 FQDESV (reference sequence). This CDR3 region has 13 residues. The CDR3 region is CASSEGLAGSLDF. The DNA for the CDR3 is TGTGCCAGCAGCGAGGGACTAGCGGGAAGTTTGGACTTC.

This clonotype came up many times. The chain combines TRBV5-1 with TRBJ2-5; a weak D match, TRBD1 (7 bases). V gave up 4 bases and J gave up 2 bases, with 15 bases separating them. Germline loops: CDR1 SGHRS, CDR2 YFSETQ. CDR3 length equals 15 residues. In DNA form, the CDR3 reads TGCGCCAGCAGCCCAGGGGGTAGCGGACAAGAGACCCAGTACTTC. Translation: CASSPGGSGQETQYF.

This clonotype appeared many times. This chain joins TRBV29-1 and TRBJ1-1; D uncertain. The germline V and J ends were trimmed by 5 bases and 8 bases, with 3 bases remaining between them. The CDR3 extends over 8 amino acids. Germline CDR1 is SQVTM and CDR2 is ANQGSEA. Here the CDR3 DNA reads TGCAGCGTTTCCGAAGCTTTCTTT. It is translated as CSVSEAFF.

This clonotype was recorded a few times. The genes are TRBV28 and TRBJ2-2, with TRBD1 identical over 8 bases. This CDR3 has 15 residues. The V gene end was trimmed by 2 bases and the J gene end by 5 bases; junction bases not matched to a gene: 4. The germline CDR1 and CDR2 sequences are MDHEN and SYDVKM. The CDR3 reads CASSLGQGGTGELFF. The CDR3, as DNA: TGTGCCAGCAGTTTAGGACAGGGCGGGACCGGGGAGCTGTTTTTT.

This clonotype has at least ten counts. V is TRBV7-3 and J is TRBJ2-2, with TRBD2 matching over 7 bases. The length of the CDR3 is 16 residues. CDR1 is SGHTA and CDR2 is FQGTGA in the germline V gene. The V gene end was trimmed by 5 bases and the J gene end by 2 bases; junction bases not matched to a gene: 8. CDR3 protein: CASSATSLSNTGELFF. The CDR3 DNA reads TGTGCCAGCAGCGCGACTAGCCTCAGTAACACCGGGGAGCTGTTTTTT.

This clonotype was observed at least ten times. The V call is TRBV20-1, the J call TRBJ2-5; D gene ambiguous. The germline V gene encodes CDR1 DFQATT and CDR2 SNEGSKA (reference sequence). Trimming pared 5 bases from V and 0 bases from J, leaving 4 bases between. The CDR3 runs 11 residues. CDR3 region: CSAWDQETQYF. The CDR3 DNA reads as TGCAGTGCTTGGGACCAAGAGACCCAGTACTTC.

The chain combines TRBV27 with TRBJ1-1; 11 bases map to TRBD1. The V gene's germline CDR1 is MNHEY and CDR2 SMNVEV (reference sequence). This CDR3 comprises 14 residues. J gave up 2 bases and V 6 bases, and 2 bases lay outside the gene matches. DNA of the CDR3: TGTGCCAGCAGGGGGACAGGGGGAAACACTGAAGCTTTCTTT. This translates into CASRGTGGNTEAFF.

The chain is built from TRBV7-3 and TRBJ2-1, with 7 positions matching TRBD1. Germline CDR1 is SGHTA and CDR2 is FQGTGA. This CDR3 is built from 15 residues. V was pared by 5 bases and J by 4 bases, with 8 bases of the junction left unmatched. The DNA of the CDR3 is TGTGCCAGCAGCCCCCGCCGGGGACAGTACAATGAGCAGTTCTTC. This sequence encodes CASSPRRGQYNEQFF.

With respect to this clonotype: Possible read error: a much larger clone is one base away. The chain recombines TRBV5-1 with TRBJ2-3; D may be TRBD1 (5 bases). The CDR3 has 12 amino acids. The germline gives CDR1 SGHRS, CDR2 YFSETQ. As DNA, the CDR3 is TGCGCCAGCAGCTATGAAGGGGATACGCGGTATTTT. Residues: CASSYEGDTRYF.

The sample holds many counts of this clonotype. The chain links TRBV10-1 to TRBJ2-7; TRBD2 matches 7 bases. This CDR3 comprises 15 residues. V gave up 4 bases and J gave up 0 bases; unmatched junction bases: 6. CDR1 and CDR2 (germline): WNHNN, SYGVQD (reference sequence). The CDR3 sequence is CASSGGGTTSYEQYF. Written as DNA, the CDR3 is TGCGCCAGCAGTGGCGGCGGGACTACCTCCTACGAGCAGTACTTC.

This clonotype was detected ten times or more. The chain employs TRBV27 and TRBJ1-1; no definite D call. Germline CDR1 is MNHEY and CDR2 is SMNVEV (reference sequence). This CDR3 region has 13 residues. With 5 bases removed from V and 3 bases from J, the gap between germline ends came to 10 bases. The CDR3 DNA follows: TGTGCCAGCAGTCGCGAGGGTTACACTGAAGCTTTCTTT. Amino acid sequence: CASSREGYTEAFF.

This clonotype has ten or more counts. The chain has TRBV12-3 or TRBV12-4 and TRBJ1-1; 8 bases are a match to TRBD1. The ends lost 7 bases at V and 1 base at J; junction bases unmatched: 8. The CDR3 is made up of 15 amino acids. In nucleotides, the CDR3 is TGTGCCAGCACCAAGGGGACAGGAGCGAACACTGAAGCTTTCTTT. This sequence encodes CASTKGTGANTEAFF.

This clonotype was counted only a few times. The V call is TRBV2, the J call TRBJ2-1, with 14 bases matching TRBD2. In germline, CDR1 is SNHLY, CDR2 FYNNEI. The CDR3 is made up of 15 amino acids. Trimming at V came to 9 bases and at J to 9 bases, leaving 10 bases not matched to a gene. The CDR3 here is CARARLAGGPGEQFF. The CDR3 DNA is TGTGCCAGAGCCCGACTAGCGGGGGGGCCGGGTGAGCAGTTCTTC.

This clonotype was detected ten times or more. V and J are TRBV3-1 and TRBJ2-5; no definite D call. The germline V gene encodes CDR1 LGHDT and CDR2 YNNKEL (reference sequence). Trimming stripped 6 bases from V and 0 bases from J, with 14 bases between. The CDR3 spans 15 residues. The CDR3 sequence: CASRPPNTYQETQYF. Here the CDR3 DNA reads TGTGCCAGCAGACCGCCGAACACGTACCAAGAGACCCAGTACTTC.

This clonotype was counted a few times. The V call is TRBV7-9, the J call TRBJ2-3; D is unclear. Germline V gene lookup returns CDR1 SEHNR and CDR2 FQNEAQ (reference sequence). The V end was cut by 3 bases, the J end by 4 bases, with 5 bases between. CDR3 length: 12 amino acids. CDR3 coding DNA: TGTGCCAGCAGCTTGAGCGCAGATACGCAGTATTTT. Protein product: CASSLSADTQYF.

A few counts support this clonotype. V usage is TRBV2 and J usage is TRBJ1-6; no definite D call. V was shortened by 1 base and J by 9 bases, with 10 bases between the two germline ends. The CDR3 totals 14 residues. The germline CDR1 and CDR2 sequences are SNHLY and FYNNEI. The CDR3 sequence is CASSEGMGSSPLHF. CDR3 sequence (DNA): TGTGCCAGCAGTGAAGGGATGGGCAGTTCACCCCTCCACTTT.

Ten or more counts support this clonotype. The rearrangement uses TRBV20-1 and TRBJ1-6, with TRBD1 identical over 7 bases. The CDR3 is 14 residues long. In germline, CDR1 is DFQATT, CDR2 SNEGSKA (reference sequence). Trimming at V came to 5 bases and at J to 7 bases, leaving 8 bases not matched to a gene. The CDR3 loop is CSAPQTGRNSPLHF. The CDR3 coding sequence is TGCAGTGCTCCGCAGACAGGGCGGAATTCACCCCTCCACTTT.

Turning to this clonotype: This may come from a read error, since a much larger clone is one base off. The chain joins TRBV7-2 to TRBJ1-1, with a weak D call TRBD1 (6 bases). Germline values: CDR1 SGHTA, CDR2 FQGNSA. The CDR3 has 13 residues. The CDR3 reads CVSSRTASTEAFF. In DNA form, the CDR3 reads TGTGTCAGCAGCCGGACAGCCAGCACTGAAGCTTTCTTT.

This clonotype was seen many times. The rearrangement joins TRBV6-4 to TRBJ2-3; TRBD1 is a possible D gene (5 bases). V shed 5 bases and J shed 1 base, with 10 bases lying between them. Germline V gene lookup returns CDR1 MRHNA and CDR2 SNTAGT. There are 14 residues in the CDR3. The CDR3 nucleotides are TGTGCCAGCAGTACTGACAGCCGCACAGATACGCAGTATTTT. It yields the protein CASSTDSRTDTQYF.

This clonotype was counted ten times or more. The CDR3 DNA is TGTGCCAGCAGCCGAACGACAGGGTTCGACACTGAAGCTTTCTTT. It encodes CASSRTTGFDTEAFF. The chain combines TRBV4-2 with TRBJ1-1, with TRBD1 matching 7 bases. CDR3 length: 15 residues. Germline lookup yields CDR1 LGHNA and CDR2 YNFKEQ. With V trimmed by 4 bases and J by 3 bases, 8 bases remained unmatched.

This clonotype was counted many times. The chain recombines TRBV20-1 with TRBJ1-1; D is uncertain. Between the trimmed V and J ends, which lost 5 bases and 0 bases, there was a span of 16 bases. This CDR3 is built from 15 residues. From germline, CDR1 is DFQATT and CDR2 SNEGSKA (reference sequence). This chain's CDR3 is CSALDGSYMNTEAFF. CDR3 coding DNA: TGCAGTGCTTTGGACGGTTCTTACATGAACACTGAAGCTTTCTTT.

This clonotype turned up a few times. The chain has TRBV20-1 and TRBJ1-1; perhaps TRBD1 as D (6 bases). Germline values: CDR1 DFQATT, CDR2 SNEGSKA (reference sequence). The germline V and J ends were trimmed by 2 bases and 5 bases, with 21 bases remaining between them. The CDR3 covers 16 residues. CDR3 nucleotide sequence: TGCAGTGCTAGACGGCAGGGGTGGGTCCGAAGGACTGAAGCTTTCTTT. Encoded protein: CSARRQGWVRRTEAFF.

This clonotype was counted many times. CDR3 loop: CASSGSTANYGYTF. CDR3 nucleotide sequence: TGTGCCAGCTCAGGTTCGACGGCGAACTATGGCTACACCTTC. V usage is TRBV18 and J usage is TRBJ1-2; D unclear. Germline CDR1 is KGHSH and CDR2 is LQKENI. V was trimmed by 5 bases and J by 2 bases, leaving 12 bases between them. This CDR3 comprises 14 residues. Filled out from reference TRBV18 and TRBJ1-2, the complete variable domain reads NAGVMQNPRHLVRRRGQEARLRCSPMKGHSHVYWYRQLPEEGLKFMVYLQKENIIDESGMPKERFSAEFPKEGPSILRIQQVVRGDSAAYFCASSGSTANYGYTFGSGTRLTVV.

This clonotype turned up a few times. The genes are TRBV7-9 and TRBJ1-6, with 8 bases that match TRBD1. Germline lookup yields CDR1 SEHNR and CDR2 FQNEAQ (reference sequence). The CDR3 totals 18 residues. The junction had 6 bases not matched to a gene; V was cut back by 1 base and J by 1 base. The CDR3 spells CASSLGGQGSSYNSPLHF. CDR3 coding DNA: TGTGCCAGCAGCTTAGGTGGACAGGGTAGTTCCTATAATTCACCCCTCCACTTT.

This clonotype was recorded a few times. The rearrangement links TRBV11-2 to TRBJ1-2, with 9 bases aligning to TRBD1. CDR1 and CDR2 from the germline V gene are SGHAT and FQNNGV. V lost 5 bases, J lost 6 bases, and 1 base stayed unmatched. This CDR3 is 12 amino acids long. The CDR3 is CASSRDRDGYTF. In nucleotides, the CDR3 is TGTGCCAGCAGCCGGGACAGGGATGGCTACACCTTC. Together with reference TRBV11-2 and TRBJ1-2, the CDR3 gives the full variable domain: EAGVAQSPRYKIIEKRQSVAFWCNPISGHATLYWYQQILGQGPKLLIQFQNNGVVDDSQLPKDRFSAERLKGVDSTLKIQPAKLEDSAVYLCASSRDRDGYTFGSGTRLTVV.

The sample holds a few counts of this clonotype. This sequence joins TRBV28 and TRBJ1-6, with 7 positions matching TRBD1. The length of the CDR3 is 16 residues. The V segment lost 3 bases and the J segment 5 bases; nucleotides outside the gene matches: 7. In germline, CDR1 is MDHEN, CDR2 SYDVKM. The CDR3 loop is CASSLGVTGNNSPLHF. CDR3 coding DNA: TGTGCCAGCAGTTTGGGGGTGACAGGGAATAATTCACCCCTCCACTTT.

This clonotype showed up just a few times. The gene calls are TRBV29-1 and TRBJ2-3, with D unresolved. CDR3 length equals 10 residues. Germline-derived CDR1 and CDR2 are SQVTM and ANQGSEA. V dropped 8 bases and J dropped 2 bases, with 5 bases sitting between them. The DNA of the CDR3 is TGCAGCTCAAACACAGATACGCAGTATTTT. Its translation is CSSNTDTQYF.